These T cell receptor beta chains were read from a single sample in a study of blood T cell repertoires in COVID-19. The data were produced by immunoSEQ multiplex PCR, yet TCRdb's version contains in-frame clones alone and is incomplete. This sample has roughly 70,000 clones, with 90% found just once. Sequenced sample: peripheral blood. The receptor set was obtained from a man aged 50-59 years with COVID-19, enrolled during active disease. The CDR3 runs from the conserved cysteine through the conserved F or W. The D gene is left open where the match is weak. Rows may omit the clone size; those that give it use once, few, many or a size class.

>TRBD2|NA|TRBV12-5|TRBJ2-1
TGTGCTAGTGGTTTGGCCCAAATAGCGGGAGTTGGCAATGAGCAGTTCTTC
CASGLAQIAGVGNEQFF
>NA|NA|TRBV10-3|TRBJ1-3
TGTGCCATCAGCCCGAGTACCTCTGGAAACACCATATATTTT
CAISPSTSGNTIYF
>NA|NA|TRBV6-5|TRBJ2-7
TGTGCCAGCACCCCGAACCCGGGGAGCTCCTACGAGCAGTACTTC
CASTPNPGSSYEQYF
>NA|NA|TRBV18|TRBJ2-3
TGTGCCAGCTCACCGACGAGGGAGGGCACAGATACGCAGTATTTT
CASSPTREGTDTQYF
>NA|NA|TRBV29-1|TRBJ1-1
TGCAGCGTAGCCTCGGGGTCTGAAGCTTTCTTT
CSVASGSEAFF
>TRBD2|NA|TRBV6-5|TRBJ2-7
TGTGCCAGCAGGACGGGAGGCTCCTACGAGCAGTACTTC
CASRTGGSYEQYF
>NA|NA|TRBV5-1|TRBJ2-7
TGCGCCAGCTGGGGGCAGACGGATTACGAGCAGTACTTC
CASWGQTDYEQYF
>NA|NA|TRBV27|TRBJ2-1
TGTGCCAGCAGTCTCTACAGGGCCCGGGACAATGAGCAGTTCTTC
CASSLYRARDNEQFF
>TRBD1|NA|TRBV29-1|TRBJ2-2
TGCAGCGCTGACAGGGGCTATACCGGGGAGCTGTTTTTT
CSADRGYTGELFF
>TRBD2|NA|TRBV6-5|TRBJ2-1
TGTGCCAGCAGTTACTCAGGGACTAGCAGGAATGAGCAGTTCTTC
CASSYSGTSRNEQFF
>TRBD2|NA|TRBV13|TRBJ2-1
TGTGCCAGCAGCGCTCCCGGGACTAACTACAATGAGCAGTTCTTC
CASSAPGTNYNEQFF
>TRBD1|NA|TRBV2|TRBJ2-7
TGTGCCAGCAGAGGCCGGGACAGGGGGCGCGAGCAGTACTTC
CASRGRDRGREQYF
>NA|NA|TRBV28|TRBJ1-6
TGTGCCAGCGGCGCAGGGGACAATTCACCCCTCCACTTT
CASGAGDNSPLHF
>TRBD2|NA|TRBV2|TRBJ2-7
TGTGCCAGCAGTGTGTCGCTAGCGGAGTCCTACGAGCAGTACTTC
CASSVSLAESYEQYF
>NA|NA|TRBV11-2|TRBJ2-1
TGTGCCAGCAGCATGGGACTTTACAATGAGCAGTTCTTC
CASSMGLYNEQFF
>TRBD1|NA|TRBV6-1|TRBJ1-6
TGTGCCAGCAGTGGACGACAGGGGGCTCACAATTCACCCCTCCACTTT
CASSGRQGAHNSPLHF
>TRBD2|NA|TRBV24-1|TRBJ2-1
TGTGCCACCAGTGATTCCGTGGCCGAGACTAGCGGGAGTAATGAGCAGTTCTTC
CATSDSVAETSGSNEQFF
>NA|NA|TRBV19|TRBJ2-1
TGTGCCAGTAGAGAGTTTGGGACAAGATACAATGAGCAGTTCTTC
CASREFGTRYNEQFF
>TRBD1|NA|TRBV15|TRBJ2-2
TGTGCCACCAGCAGGCTAACAGGGGGCACCGGGGAGCTGTTTTTT
CATSRLTGGTGELFF
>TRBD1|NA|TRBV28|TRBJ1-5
TGTGCCAGCAAAACGGACAGGAGATATCAGCCCCAGCATTTT
CASKTDRRYQPQHF
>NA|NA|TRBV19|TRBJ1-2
TGTGCCAGTAGTACGATGTCGAACTCTAACTATGGCTACACCTTC
CASSTMSNSNYGYTF
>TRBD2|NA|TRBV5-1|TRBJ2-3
TGCGCCAGCAGCTTGCAAGGACTAGCGCCGACAGATACGCAGTATTTT
CASSLQGLAPTDTQYF
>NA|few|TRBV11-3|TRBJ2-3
TGTGCCAGCAGCTTCTCTAGCCTGGAGGATACGCAGTATTTT
CASSFSSLEDTQYF
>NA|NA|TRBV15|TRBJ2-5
TGTGCCACCAGCAGAGTCAATGAGGCGGGTGAAGAGACCCAGTACTTC
CATSRVNEAGEETQYF
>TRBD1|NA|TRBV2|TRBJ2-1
TGTGCCAGCAGTGGGACAGGGTCCTACAATGAGCAGTTCTTC
CASSGTGSYNEQFF
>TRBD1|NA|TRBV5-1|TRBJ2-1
TGCGCCAGCAGCTTGGGGGGGACAGGGGGCCCCTACAATGAGCAGTTCTTC
CASSLGGTGGPYNEQFF
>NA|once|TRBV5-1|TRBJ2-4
TGCGCCAGCAGCTTCCGAGGTGAGACCAAAAACATTCAGTACTTC
CASSFRGETKNIQYF
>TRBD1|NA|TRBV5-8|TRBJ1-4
TGTGCCAGCAGCCCGGGACAGATTAATGAAAAACTGTTTTTT
CASSPGQINEKLFF
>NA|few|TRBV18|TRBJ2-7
TGTGCCAGCTCATCTGCGGCAGCCTACGAGCAGTACTTC
CASSSAAAYEQYF
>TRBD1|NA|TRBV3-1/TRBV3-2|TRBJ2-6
TGTGCCAGCAGCCAAAGGGACAGACCCCCTTCTGGGGCCAACGTCCTGACTTTC
CASSQRDRPPSGANVLTF
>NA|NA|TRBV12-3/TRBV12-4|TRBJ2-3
TGTGCCAGCAGTTCTCCGCGGGGTACGCAGTATTTT
CASSSPRGTQYF
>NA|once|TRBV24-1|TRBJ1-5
TGTGCCACCAGTGATCGACAGTTAAATCAGCCCCAGCATTTT
CATSDRQLNQPQHF
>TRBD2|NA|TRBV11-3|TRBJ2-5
TGTGCCAGCAGCTTGACTAGCGGGACCGAGACCCAGTACTTC
CASSLTSGTETQYF
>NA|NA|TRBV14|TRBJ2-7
TGTGCCAGCAGCCGAAATACAGGGCCCACCTACGAGCAGTACTTC
CASSRNTGPTYEQYF
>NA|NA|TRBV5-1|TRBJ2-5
TGCGCCAGCAGGTCAGGGGAAGGGACCCAGTACTTC
CASRSGEGTQYF
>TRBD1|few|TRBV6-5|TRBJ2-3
TGTGCCAGCAGCCAAACAGGGGGCGGCACAGATACGCAGTATTTT
CASSQTGGGTDTQYF
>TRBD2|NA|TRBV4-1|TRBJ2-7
TGCGCCAGCAGCCAAGAAGCTAGCGGAACCTACGAGCAGTACTTC
CASSQEASGTYEQYF
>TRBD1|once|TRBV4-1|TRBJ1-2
TGCGCCAGCAGCCCTCGGGACAGGGCAGCCACCTTC
CASSPRDRAATF
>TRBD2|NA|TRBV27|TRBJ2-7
TGTGCCAGCAGTTTCGGGCTAGCGGGGTGGGGCGAGCAGTACTTC
CASSFGLAGWGEQYF
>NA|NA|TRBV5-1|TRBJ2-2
TGCGCCAGCAGCTTTTCTGCGAACACCGGGGAGCTGTTTTTT
CASSFSANTGELFF
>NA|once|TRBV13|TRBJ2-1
TGTGCCAGCAGCCCCTTTTCCGGGAGCGCTTACAATGAGCAGTTCTTC
CASSPFSGSAYNEQFF
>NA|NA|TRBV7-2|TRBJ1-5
TGTGCCAGCAGCCCGAATCAGGGGAGCAATCAGCCCCAGCATTTT
CASSPNQGSNQPQHF
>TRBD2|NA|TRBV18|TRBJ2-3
TGTGCCAGCTCACCTAAGCGGGACGCCACAGATACGCAGTATTTT
CASSPKRDATDTQYF
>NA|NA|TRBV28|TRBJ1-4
TGTGCCAGCAGTCCCCTCCCTACGACAGCAACTAATGAAAAACTGTTTTTT
CASSPLPTTATNEKLFF
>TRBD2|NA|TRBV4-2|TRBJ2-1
TGTGCCAGCAGCCAGGATGATAGCGGGACCTCCTACAATGAGCAGTTCTTC
CASSQDDSGTSYNEQFF
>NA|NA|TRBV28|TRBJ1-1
TGTGCCAGCAGGCCGACCGGGGGCACTGAAGCTTTCTTT
CASRPTGGTEAFF
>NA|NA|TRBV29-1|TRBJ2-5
TGCAGCGCCGCGGGGCAGGGAAGGAGAGTACGCGAGACCCAGTACTTC
CSAAGQGRRVRETQYF
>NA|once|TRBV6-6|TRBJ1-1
TGTGCCAGCCATCGTACGGGGGGTACTGAAGCTTTCTTT
CASHRTGGTEAFF
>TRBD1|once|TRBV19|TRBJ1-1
TGTGCCAGTAGTAATACAGGGGGTGGCACTGAAGCTTTCTTT
CASSNTGGGTEAFF
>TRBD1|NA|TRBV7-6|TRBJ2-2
TGTGCCAGCAGCTTAGAGAGGGGGCACACCGGGGAGCTGTTTTTT
CASSLERGHTGELFF
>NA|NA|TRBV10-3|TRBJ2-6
TGTGCCATCAGCCCACAGCTCTCTGGGGCCAACGTCCTGACTTTC
CAISPQLSGANVLTF
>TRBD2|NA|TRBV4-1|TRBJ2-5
TGCGCCAGCAGCCAGGGACTAGCGGAGGAGACCCAGTACTTC
CASSQGLAEETQYF
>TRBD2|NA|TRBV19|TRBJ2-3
TGTGCCAGTAAAGGACTAGCGGGGTCGGCAGATACGCAGTATTTT
CASKGLAGSADTQYF
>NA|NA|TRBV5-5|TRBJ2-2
TGTGCCAGCAGCGGACGCACAGGTTCCGGGGAGCTGTTTTTT
CASSGRTGSGELFF
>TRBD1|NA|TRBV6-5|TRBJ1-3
TGTGCCAGCAGTTTGGACAGGACTGGAAACACCATATATTTT
CASSLDRTGNTIYF